The clone carrying this TCR beta chain came up many times. What it binds is unknown. These data are taken from a study of early T cells in non-severe SARS-CoV-2 infection. Study-level background: Chains stayed unpaired after sequencing of bulk RNA from unsorted whole blood.

Regarding the study as a whole: Matching results from VDJdb favored anti-spike CD8 responses, leaving private and CD4 specificities undetected.

TCRdb passed the 5' RACE reads through MiXCR, listing each CDR3 protein once. The sample includes some 53,000 distinct CDR3 sequences, 8% of them seen just once. This receptor was identified in an adult who was a healthcare worker with PCR-confirmed SARS-CoV-2 infection or an uninfected control (not recorded which). The sample consisted of whole blood.

CDR3 residues: CASSEGFGQGLYEQYF. CDR3 sequence (DNA): TGTGCCAGCAGCGAGGGTTTCGGGCAGGGTTTGTACGAGCAGTACTTC. J is TRBJ2-7 and V is TRBV9, with D tentatively TRBD1 (5 bases). The V end lost 3 bases, the J end lost 4 bases, and 20 bases lay between the germline ends. This CDR3 is built from 16 residues. Germline V lookup: CDR1 SGDLS, CDR2 YYNGEE.